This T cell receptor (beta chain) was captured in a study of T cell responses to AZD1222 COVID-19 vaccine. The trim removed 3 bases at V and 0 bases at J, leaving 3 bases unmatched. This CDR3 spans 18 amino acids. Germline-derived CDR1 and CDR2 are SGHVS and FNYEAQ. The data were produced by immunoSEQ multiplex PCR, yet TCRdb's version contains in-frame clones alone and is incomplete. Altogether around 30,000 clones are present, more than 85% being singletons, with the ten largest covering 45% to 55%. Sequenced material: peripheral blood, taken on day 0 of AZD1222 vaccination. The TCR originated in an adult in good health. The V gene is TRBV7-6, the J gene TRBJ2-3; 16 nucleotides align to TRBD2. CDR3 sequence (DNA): TGTGCCAGCAGCTTGGGACTAGCGGGGGGGACTAGCACAGATACGCAGTATTTT. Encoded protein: CASSLGLAGGTSTDTQYF.